A selection of T cell receptor beta chains follows, all from one sample in a study of blood T cell repertoires in COVID-19. Data came from immunoSEQ multiplex PCR; TCRdb stores just in-frame clones and leaves some out. The table records tens of thousands of clones, about 88% of them present only once. The sample consisted of peripheral blood. The source is a man aged 70-80 years with acute or convalescent COVID-19. Both conserved end residues are part of each CDR3. The D gene is left open where the match is weak. Clone sizes are given selectively: once, few, many, or a class where the clone is expanded.

V	D	size	length	J	CDR3	DNA
TRBV3-1/TRBV3-2	TRBD2	NA	17	TRBJ2-1	CASSLRLAGGGLNEQFF	TGTGCCAGCAGCCTACGACTAGCGGGAGGGGGACTCAATGAGCAGTTCTTC
TRBV19	NA	NA	16	TRBJ1-1	CASSPYLTSMNTEAFF	TGTGCCAGTAGTCCTTACCTAACGTCTATGAACACTGAAGCTTTCTTT
TRBV7-9	TRBD1	NA	16	TRBJ2-2	CASTNRGREYGGELFF	TGTGCCAGCACCAACAGGGGGAGAGAGTATGGCGGGGAGCTGTTTTTT
TRBV27	TRBD2	NA	15	TRBJ2-3	CASSPGLAGGDTQYF	TGTGCCAGCAGTCCGGGACTAGCGGGAGGGGATACGCAGTATTTT
TRBV29-1	TRBD1	NA	12	TRBJ1-3	CSVDRGGNTIYF	TGCAGCGTCGACAGGGGAGGAAACACCATATATTTT
TRBV30	TRBD1	NA	13	TRBJ1-5	CAWSTGGDQPQHF	TGTGCCTGGAGCACAGGGGGCGACCAGCCCCAGCATTTT
TRBV27	NA	NA	15	TRBJ2-7	CASSSSAGGNYEQYF	TGTGCCAGCAGTTCATCAGCGGGCGGCAACTACGAGCAGTACTTC
TRBV5-1	NA	few	17	TRBJ2-3	CASSPGSGQSSTDTQYF	TGCGCCAGCAGCCCGGGGAGCGGACAGTCAAGCACAGATACGCAGTATTTT
TRBV7-2	TRBD2	NA	14	TRBJ2-3	CASSFSGKVDTQYF	TGTGCCAGCAGCTTTAGCGGGAAGGTAGATACGCAGTATTTT
TRBV18	NA	NA	15	TRBJ1-1	CASSTSGAGISEAFF	TGTGCCAGCTCAACTTCAGGTGCGGGGATCTCCGAAGCTTTCTTT
TRBV5-4	NA	NA	16	TRBJ2-7	CASSLNGGVTSYEQYF	TGTGCCAGCAGCTTGAACGGCGGGGTGACTTCCTACGAGCAGTACTTC
TRBV5-4	TRBD2	NA	18	TRBJ2-3	CASSLRGLAGPSTDTQYF	TGTGCCAGCAGCTTGAGGGGACTAGCGGGACCTAGCACAGATACGCAGTATTTT
TRBV6-5	TRBD1	medium-sized	14	TRBJ2-7	CASSLDRGSYEQYF	TGTGCCAGCAGTCTGGACAGGGGATCCTACGAGCAGTACTTC
TRBV4-1	TRBD1	NA	16	TRBJ2-1	CASSQPGGGSYNEQFF	TGCGCCAGCAGCCAACCAGGGGGTGGGTCCTACAATGAGCAGTTCTTC
TRBV6-5	TRBD1	NA	13	TRBJ2-3	CATRQGRTDTQYF	TGTGCCACTCGACAGGGACGCACAGATACGCAGTATTTT
TRBV7-3	TRBD2	NA	17	TRBJ2-5	CASSPGTSGSGQETQYF	TGTGCCAGCAGCCCGGGGACTAGCGGGAGTGGGCAAGAGACCCAGTACTTC
TRBV7-9	NA	once	15	TRBJ1-1	CASSLGGNLNTEAFF	TGTGCCAGCAGCTTAGGAGGAAATTTGAACACTGAAGCTTTCTTT
TRBV13	TRBD1	NA	13	TRBJ2-7	CASSLKQGYEQYF	TGTGCCAGCAGCTTAAAACAGGGGTACGAGCAGTACTTC
TRBV19	TRBD2	NA	17	TRBJ2-5	CASSIATSGRPKETQYF	TGTGCCAGTAGTATAGCGACTAGCGGGAGGCCCAAAGAGACCCAGTACTTC
TRBV3-1/TRBV3-2	NA	NA	14	TRBJ1-1	CASSQAGQTQGSFF	TGTGCCAGCAGCCAAGCCGGACAGACCCAGGGGAGTTTCTTT
TRBV7-9	TRBD1	NA	14	TRBJ2-1	CASSLHRGRDEQFF	TGTGCCAGCAGCCTCCACAGGGGACGGGATGAGCAGTTCTTC
TRBV28	NA	NA	14	TRBJ1-2	CASSYGSVNYGYTF	TGTGCCAGCAGTTACGGCAGCGTCAACTATGGCTACACCTTC